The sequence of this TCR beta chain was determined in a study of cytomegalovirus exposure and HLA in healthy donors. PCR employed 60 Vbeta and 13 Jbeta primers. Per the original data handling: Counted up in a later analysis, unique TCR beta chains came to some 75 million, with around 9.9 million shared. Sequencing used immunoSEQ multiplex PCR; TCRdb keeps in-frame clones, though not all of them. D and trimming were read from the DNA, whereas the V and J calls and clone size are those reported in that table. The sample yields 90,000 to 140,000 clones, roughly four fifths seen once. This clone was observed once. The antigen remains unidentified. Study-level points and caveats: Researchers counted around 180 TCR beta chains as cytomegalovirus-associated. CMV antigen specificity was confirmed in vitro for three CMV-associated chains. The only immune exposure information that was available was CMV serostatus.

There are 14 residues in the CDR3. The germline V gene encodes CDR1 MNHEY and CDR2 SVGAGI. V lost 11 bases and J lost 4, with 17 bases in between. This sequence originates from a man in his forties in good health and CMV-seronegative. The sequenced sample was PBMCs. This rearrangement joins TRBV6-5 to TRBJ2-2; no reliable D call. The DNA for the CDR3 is TGTGCCCGCTTTTGGCAGACTTTCACCGGGGAGCTGTTTTTT. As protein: CARFWQTFTGELFF.